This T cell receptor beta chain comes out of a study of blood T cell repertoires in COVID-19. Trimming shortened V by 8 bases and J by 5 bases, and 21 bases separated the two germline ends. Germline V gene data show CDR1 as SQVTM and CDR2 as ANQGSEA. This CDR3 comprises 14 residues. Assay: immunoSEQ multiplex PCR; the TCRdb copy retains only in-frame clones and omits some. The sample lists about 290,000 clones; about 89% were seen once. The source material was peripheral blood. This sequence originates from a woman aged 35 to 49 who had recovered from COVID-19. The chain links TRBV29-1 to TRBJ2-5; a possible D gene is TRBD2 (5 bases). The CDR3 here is CSTPPGIPGETQYF. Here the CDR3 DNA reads TGCAGCACCCCTCCGGGGATTCCGGGCGAGACCCAGTACTTC.